The rows below give T cell receptor beta chains drawn from one sample of a study of blood T cell repertoires in COVID-19. Here immunoSEQ multiplex PCR was the method, and the copy in TCRdb shows in-frame clones only, minus some. The profile shows a few hundred thousand clones, roughly four fifths of them singletons. What was sequenced was PBMCs or T cells enriched from blood (not recorded which). Receptors were obtained from a woman in her fifties or sixties who had recovered from COVID-19. CDR3s include the opening cysteine and the closing phenylalanine or tryptophan. Fields, in order: clone size, D gene, J gene, V gene, CDR3 protein, CDR3 DNA. The D gene is left open where the match is weak. Size values are once, few and many counts, or a class for expanded clones, and some rows have none.

NA | TRBD1 | TRBJ1-5 | TRBV3-1/TRBV3-2 | CASSRDRVQNQPQHF | TGTGCCAGCAGTCGGGACAGGGTGCAGAATCAGCCCCAGCATTTT
NA | TRBD2 | TRBJ2-1 | TRBV20-1 | CSASGRGGLRNYNEQFF | TGCAGTGCTAGTGGGCGGGGGGGATTAAGAAACTACAATGAGCAGTTCTTC
NA | NA | TRBJ1-1 | TRBV4-3 | CASSSRANTEAFF | TGCGCCAGCAGCTCCAGGGCGAACACTGAAGCTTTCTTT
NA | TRBD1 | TRBJ1-1 | TRBV13 | CASGAGGNTEAFF | TGTGCCAGCGGAGCAGGGGGGAACACTGAAGCTTTCTTT
NA | NA | TRBJ2-3 | TRBV6-5 | CASRREAASTDTQYF | TGTGCCAGCAGACGTGAGGCTGCTAGCACAGATACGCAGTATTTT
NA | TRBD1 | TRBJ1-1 | TRBV5-4 | CASSLPSTGMNTEAFF | TGTGCCAGCAGCTTGCCTTCGACAGGGATGAACACTGAAGCTTTCTTT
few | TRBD2 | TRBJ2-7 | TRBV3-1/TRBV3-2 | CASSQVSGGMYEQYF | TGTGCCAGCAGCCAAGTTTCGGGGGGGATGTACGAGCAGTACTTC
NA | NA | TRBJ2-2 | TRBV10-3 | CAISESSGSGNNGELFF | TGTGCCATCAGTGAGTCGTCCGGCTCAGGGAATAACGGGGAGCTGTTTTTT
NA | TRBD2 | TRBJ2-2 | TRBV2 | CAPGRKGNTGELFF | TGTGCCCCCGGGAGGAAAGGGAACACCGGGGAGCTGTTTTTT
NA | TRBD1 | TRBJ1-3 | TRBV19 | CASRYGTEPGNTIYF | TGTGCCAGTAGATACGGGACAGAGCCTGGAAACACCATATATTTT
NA | NA | TRBJ1-2 | TRBV18 | CASSPDSNYGYTF | TGTGCCAGCTCCCCGGACAGTAACTATGGCTACACCTTC
NA | NA | TRBJ2-1 | TRBV2 | CASSEVRREFF | TGTGCCAGCAGTGAGGTCAGGCGGGAGTTCTTC
NA | NA | TRBJ1-5 | TRBV13 | CASSSAELQPQHF | TGTGCCAGCAGCTCCGCCGAGTTGCAGCCCCAGCATTTT
NA | TRBD1 | TRBJ2-4 | TRBV29-1 | CSVQQGAHGIAKNIQYF | TGCAGCGTTCAACAGGGGGCGCATGGGATAGCCAAAAACATTCAGTACTTC
NA | NA | TRBJ1-6 | TRBV7-9 | CASSYGEGLLHF | TGTGCCAGCAGTTATGGAGAGGGACTTCTCCACTTT
NA | TRBD2 | TRBJ2-7 | TRBV29-1 | CSVLPGLGHYEQYF | TGCAGCGTTCTTCCGGGACTAGGACACTACGAGCAGTACTTC
NA | NA | TRBJ2-2 | TRBV9 | CASSPGGGGTGELFF | TGTGCCAGCAGCCCAGGAGGGGGGGGAACCGGGGAGCTGTTTTTT
once | NA | TRBJ1-6 | TRBV6-5 | CASVDRDSPLHF | TGTGCCAGCGTCGACAGAGATTCACCCCTCCACTTT
NA | TRBD2 | TRBJ2-4 | TRBV29-1 | CSVQTSGANIQYF | TGCAGCGTCCAGACTAGCGGGGCAAACATTCAGTACTTC
NA | NA | TRBJ1-5 | TRBV4-3 | CASSQDRDRLNQPQHF | TGCGCCAGCAGCCAAGATAGAGACAGGCTCAATCAGCCCCAGCATTTT
NA | NA | TRBJ1-1 | TRBV5-1 | CASSLDVGANTEAFF | TGCGCCAGCAGCTTGGACGTGGGGGCAAACACTGAAGCTTTCTTT
NA | NA | TRBJ2-3 | TRBV4-3 | CASSQRARASTDTQYF | TGCGCCAGCAGCCAGCGAGCCCGAGCGAGCACAGATACGCAGTATTTT
NA | NA | TRBJ1-1 | TRBV4-3 | CASSQDPNLPLTEAFF | TGCGCCAGCAGCCAAGATCCCAATCTACCCCTCACTGAAGCTTTCTTT
once | NA | TRBJ2-7 | TRBV6-5 | CASRPGHGVLEQYF | TGTGCCAGCAGGCCGGGTCATGGTGTTCTTGAGCAGTACTTC
NA | TRBD1 | TRBJ1-2 | TRBV4-2 | CASSQSTGGANYGYTF | TGTGCCAGCAGCCAGTCGACAGGGGGCGCTAACTATGGCTACACCTTC
NA | NA | TRBJ1-6 | TRBV7-2 | CASSLIGRAGQNYNSPLHF | TGTGCCAGCAGCTTAATCGGGAGGGCAGGCCAAAACTATAATTCACCCCTCCACTTT
NA | TRBD2 | TRBJ2-7 | TRBV7-7 | CASSPRASGGNYEQYF | TGTGCCAGCAGCCCACGGGCTAGCGGGGGGAACTACGAGCAGTACTTC
NA | TRBD2 | TRBJ2-1 | TRBV20-1 | CSASTGVGLAGLNEQFF | TGCAGTGCTAGTACAGGTGTCGGACTAGCGGGACTCAATGAGCAGTTCTTC
once | NA | TRBJ2-5 | TRBV3-1/TRBV3-2 | CASSLGGGLPPETQYF | TGTGCCAGCAGCCTAGGGGGGGGACTCCCTCCTGAGACCCAGTACTTC
NA | NA | TRBJ2-3 | TRBV19 | CASSPTGTDTQYF | TGTGCCAGTAGCCCCACGGGGACAGATACGCAGTATTTT
NA | NA | TRBJ2-3 | TRBV7-9 | CASSLMGPTRTDTQYF | TGTGCCAGCAGCTTAATGGGCCCTACTCGCACAGATACGCAGTATTTT
NA | NA | TRBJ2-7 | TRBV29-1 | CSVEDGGSYEQYF | TGCAGCGTTGAAGACGGAGGGTCCTACGAGCAGTACTTC
NA | NA | TRBJ1-2 | TRBV5-1 | CASSLLTGYGYTF | TGCGCCAGCAGCTTGCTAACAGGGTATGGCTACACCTTC
few | NA | TRBJ1-4 | TRBV7-2 | CASSLGLGRKLFF | TGTGCCAGCAGCTTAGGACTTGGGAGAAAACTGTTTTTT
once | NA | TRBJ1-2 | TRBV7-5 | CVRSSSARGVVGYGYTF | TGTGTCAGAAGCAGCTCTGCTCGGGGGGTAGTGGGTTATGGCTACACCTTC